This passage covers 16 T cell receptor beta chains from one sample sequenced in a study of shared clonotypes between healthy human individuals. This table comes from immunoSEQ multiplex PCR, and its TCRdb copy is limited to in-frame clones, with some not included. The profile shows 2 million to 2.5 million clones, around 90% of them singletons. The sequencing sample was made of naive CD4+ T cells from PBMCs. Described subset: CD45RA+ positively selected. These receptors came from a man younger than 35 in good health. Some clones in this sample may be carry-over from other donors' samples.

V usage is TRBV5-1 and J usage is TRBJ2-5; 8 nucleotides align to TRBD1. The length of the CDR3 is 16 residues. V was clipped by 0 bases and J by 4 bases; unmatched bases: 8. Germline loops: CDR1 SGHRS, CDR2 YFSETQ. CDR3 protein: CASSLARQGAGETQYF. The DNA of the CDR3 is TGCGCCAGCAGCTTGGCCCGTCAGGGGGCTGGAGAGACCCAGTACTTC.

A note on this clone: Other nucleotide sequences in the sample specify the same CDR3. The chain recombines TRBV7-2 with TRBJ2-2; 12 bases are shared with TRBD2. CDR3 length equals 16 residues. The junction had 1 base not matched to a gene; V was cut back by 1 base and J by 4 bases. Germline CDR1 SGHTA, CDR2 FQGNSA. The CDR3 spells CASSLGLAGVTGELFF. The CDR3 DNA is TGTGCCAGCAGCTTAGGACTAGCGGGAGTCACCGGGGAGCTGTTTTTT.

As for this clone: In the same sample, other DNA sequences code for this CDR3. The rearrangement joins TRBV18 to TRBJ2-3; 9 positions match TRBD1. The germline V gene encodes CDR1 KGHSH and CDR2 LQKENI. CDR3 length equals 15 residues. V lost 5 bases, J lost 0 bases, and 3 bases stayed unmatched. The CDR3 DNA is TGTGCCAGCTCAGCCGGGACAGGGAGCACAGATACGCAGTATTTT. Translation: CASSAGTGSTDTQYF. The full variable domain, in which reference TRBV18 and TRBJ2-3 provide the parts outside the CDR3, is NAGVMQNPRHLVRRRGQEARLRCSPMKGHSHVYWYRQLPEEGLKFMVYLQKENIIDESGMPKERFSAEFPKEGPSILRIQQVVRGDSAAYFCASSAGTGSTDTQYFGPGTRLTVL.

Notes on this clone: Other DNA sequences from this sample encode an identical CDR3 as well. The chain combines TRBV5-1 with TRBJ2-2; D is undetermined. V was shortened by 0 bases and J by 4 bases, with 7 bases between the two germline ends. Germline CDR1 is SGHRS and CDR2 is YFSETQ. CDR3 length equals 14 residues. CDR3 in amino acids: CASSLELGTGELFF. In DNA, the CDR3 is TGCGCCAGCAGCTTGGAGCTCGGCACCGGGGAGCTGTTTTTT.

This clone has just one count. Here the CDR3 reads CSVRSSLAGRRYEQYF. DNA of the CDR3: TGCAGCGTTCGCTCGTCACTAGCGGGCCGCCGCTACGAGCAGTACTTC. V gene TRBV29-1 combines with J gene TRBJ2-5; 9 nucleotides agree with TRBD2. The closer fit of TRBJ2-7 to the DNA end suggests the J call may be wrong. This CDR3 region has 16 residues. Germline V CDR1 and CDR2: SQVTM, ANQGSEA.

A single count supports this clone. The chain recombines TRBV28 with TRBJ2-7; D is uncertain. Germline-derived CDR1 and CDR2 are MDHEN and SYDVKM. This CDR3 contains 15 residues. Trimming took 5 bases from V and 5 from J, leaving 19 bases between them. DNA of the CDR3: TGTGCCAGCAGTCTACTGACATTACCCAGGAACGAGCAGTACTTC. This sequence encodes CASSLLTLPRNEQYF.

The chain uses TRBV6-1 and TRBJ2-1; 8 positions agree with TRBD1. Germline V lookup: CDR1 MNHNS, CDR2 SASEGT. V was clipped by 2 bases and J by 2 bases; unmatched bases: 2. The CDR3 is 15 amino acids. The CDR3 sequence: CASSEQGATYNEQFF. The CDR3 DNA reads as TGTGCCAGCAGTGAACAGGGGGCGACCTACAATGAGCAGTTCTTC.

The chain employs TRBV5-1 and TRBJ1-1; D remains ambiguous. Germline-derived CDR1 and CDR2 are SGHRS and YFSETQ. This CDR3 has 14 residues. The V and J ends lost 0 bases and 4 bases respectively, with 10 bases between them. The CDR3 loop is CASSLDGRGTEAFF. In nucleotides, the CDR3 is TGCGCCAGCAGCTTGGACGGACGGGGCACTGAAGCTTTCTTT.

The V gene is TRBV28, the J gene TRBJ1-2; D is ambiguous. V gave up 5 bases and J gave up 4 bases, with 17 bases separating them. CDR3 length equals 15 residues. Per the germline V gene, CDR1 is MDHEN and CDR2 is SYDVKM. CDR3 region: CASSPIQVLGYGYTF. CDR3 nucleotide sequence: TGTGCCAGCAGTCCCATCCAGGTTTTGGGCTATGGCTACACCTTC.

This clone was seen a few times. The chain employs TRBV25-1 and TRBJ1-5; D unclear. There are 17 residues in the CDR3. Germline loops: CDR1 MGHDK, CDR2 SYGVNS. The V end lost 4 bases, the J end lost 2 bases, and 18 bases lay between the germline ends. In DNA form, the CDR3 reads TGTGCCAGCAGTGGAGCTGGGAAGGGCTATGGCAATCAGCCCCAGCATTTT. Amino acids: CASSGAGKGYGNQPQHF.

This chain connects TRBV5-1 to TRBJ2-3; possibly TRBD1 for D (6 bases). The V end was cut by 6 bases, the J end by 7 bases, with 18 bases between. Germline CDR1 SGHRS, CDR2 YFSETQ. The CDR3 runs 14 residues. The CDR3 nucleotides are TGCGCCAGCACAGGGGCATCCCCCCCGAATACGCAGTATTTT. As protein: CASTGASPPNTQYF.

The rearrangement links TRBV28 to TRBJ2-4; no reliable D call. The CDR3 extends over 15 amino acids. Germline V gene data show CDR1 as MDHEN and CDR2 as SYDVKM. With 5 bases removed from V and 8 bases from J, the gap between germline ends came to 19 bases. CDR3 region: CASSAPGPSTDIQYF. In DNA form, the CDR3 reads TGTGCCAGCAGTGCCCCGGGTCCCTCAACGGACATTCAGTACTTC.

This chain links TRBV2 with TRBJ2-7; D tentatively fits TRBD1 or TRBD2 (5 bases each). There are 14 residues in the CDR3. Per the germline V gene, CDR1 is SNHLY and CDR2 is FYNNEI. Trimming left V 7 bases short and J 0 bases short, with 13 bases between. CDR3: CASIFWGSSYEQYF. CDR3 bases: TGTGCCAGCATCTTCTGGGGGAGCTCCTACGAGCAGTACTTC.

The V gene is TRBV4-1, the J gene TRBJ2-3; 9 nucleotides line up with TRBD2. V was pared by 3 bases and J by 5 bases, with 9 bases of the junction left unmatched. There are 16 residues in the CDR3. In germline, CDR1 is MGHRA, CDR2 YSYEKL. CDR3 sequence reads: CASSQSRVAGEDTQYF. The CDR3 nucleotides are TGCGCCAGCAGCCAGAGTCGGGTAGCGGGAGAAGATACGCAGTATTTT.

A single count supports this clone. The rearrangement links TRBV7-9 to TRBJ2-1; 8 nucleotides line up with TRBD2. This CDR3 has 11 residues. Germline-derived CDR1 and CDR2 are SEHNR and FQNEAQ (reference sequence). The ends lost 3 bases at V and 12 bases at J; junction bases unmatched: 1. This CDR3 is CASSFREGQFF. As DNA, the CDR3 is TGTGCCAGCAGCTTCCGGGAGGGGCAGTTCTTC.

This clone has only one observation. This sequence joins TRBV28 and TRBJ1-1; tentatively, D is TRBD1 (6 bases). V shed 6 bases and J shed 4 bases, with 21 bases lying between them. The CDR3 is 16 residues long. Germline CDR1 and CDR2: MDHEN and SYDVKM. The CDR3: CASRFIQRGLGTEAFF. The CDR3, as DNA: TGTGCCAGCAGATTTATTCAGCGGGGGCTGGGCACTGAAGCTTTCTTT.